This T cell receptor (beta chain) was sequenced for a study of T cell responses to AZD1222 COVID-19 vaccine. Sequenced by immunoSEQ multiplex PCR; TCRdb stores in-frame clones only, minus some. The sample gives 150,000 to 200,000 clones, 80% to 95% of which show up once; about 2.5% is in the top ten. This receptor was taken from an adult in good health. Here the sequenced sample was peripheral blood, taken on day 0 of AZD1222 vaccination.

CDR3 DNA sequence: TGTGCCAGCATGAGGGGAGGAACCTACGAGCAGTACTTC. This gives the protein CASMRGGTYEQYF. The V gene is TRBV6-5, the J gene TRBJ2-7; D is possibly TRBD2 (6 bases). From germline, CDR1 is MNHEY and CDR2 SVGAGI. Between the trimmed V and J ends, which lost 7 bases and 2 bases, there was a span of 12 bases. The CDR3 is made up of 13 amino acids.